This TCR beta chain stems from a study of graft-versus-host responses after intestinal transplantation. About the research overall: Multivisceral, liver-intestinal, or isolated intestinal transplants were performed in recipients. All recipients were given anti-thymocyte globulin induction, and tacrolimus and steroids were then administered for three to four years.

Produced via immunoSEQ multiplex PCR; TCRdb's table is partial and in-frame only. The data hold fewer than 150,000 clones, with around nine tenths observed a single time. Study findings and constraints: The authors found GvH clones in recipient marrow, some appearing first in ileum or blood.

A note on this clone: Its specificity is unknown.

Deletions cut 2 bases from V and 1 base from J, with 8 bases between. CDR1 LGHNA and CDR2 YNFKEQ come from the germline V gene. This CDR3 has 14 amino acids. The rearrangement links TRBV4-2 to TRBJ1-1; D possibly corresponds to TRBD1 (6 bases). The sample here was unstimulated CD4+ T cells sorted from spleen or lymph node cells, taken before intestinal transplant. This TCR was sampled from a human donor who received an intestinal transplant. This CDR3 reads CASSQRQENTEAFF. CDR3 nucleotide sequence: TGTGCCAGCAGCCAAAGACAGGAGAACACTGAAGCTTTCTTT.